The 20 T cell receptor beta chains below were found in one sample sequenced in a study of blood T cells in healthy people across ages. The authors ran a second PCR of roughly 6 to 12 cycles using a sample-barcoded 5' primer and a J-beta primer mix. TCRdb passed the 5' RACE reads through MiXCR, listing each CDR3 protein once. Of approximately 600,000 distinct CDR3 sequences in the sample, around 54% were seen once. The specimen was blood. The receptors were sampled from a man between 60 and 75 years old in good health.

V and J are TRBV7-2 and TRBJ1-6; D possibly corresponds to TRBD1 (6 bases). Germline values: CDR1 SGHTA, CDR2 FQGNSA. Trimming took 4 bases from V and 7 from J, leaving 14 bases between them. This CDR3 comprises 15 residues. The CDR3 DNA reads TGTGCCAGCAGCTCGCCGACAGGCTCGAATTCACCCCTCCACTTT. It translates to CASSSPTGSNSPLHF. Drawing the rest from reference TRBV7-2 and TRBJ1-6, the complete variable domain is GAGVSQSPSNKVTEKGKDVELRCDPISGHTALYWYRQSLGQGLEFLIYFQGNSAPDKSGLPSDRFSAERTGGSVSTLTIQRTQQEDSAVYLCASSSPTGSNSPLHFGNGTRLTVT.

The CDR3, as DNA: TGTGCCAGCAGCCAAGCCCTCCGGACGGGCACCTTAAATTCACCCCTCCACTTT. Encoded protein: CASSQALRTGTLNSPLHF. The chain uses TRBV4-2 and TRBJ1-6; D is undetermined. The CDR3 is 18 residues long. The V end was cut by 1 base, the J end by 7 bases, with 20 bases between. Germline CDR1 and CDR2: LGHNA and YNFKEQ.

The J gene is TRBJ2-4, the V gene TRBV12-5; D is perhaps TRBD2 (6 bases). This CDR3 has 11 amino acids. Trimming took 4 bases from V and 13 from J, leaving 11 bases between them. CDR1 is LGHNT, CDR2 FRNRAP, per germline. DNA for the CDR3: TGTGCTAGTGGTTCCCCTCGGGAGCAGTACTTC. Its translation is CASGSPREQYF.

This clonotype was observed a handful of times. The V and J genes are TRBV18 and TRBJ1-4; TRBD1 agrees at 7 bases. Losses at the gene ends were 8 bases for V and 5 bases for J; bases not matched to a gene: 8. This CDR3 is built from 14 residues. The V gene's germline CDR1 is KGHSH and CDR2 LQKENI. Written as DNA, the CDR3 is TGTGCCAGCCGAGGTCGGGACAGCAATGAAAAACTGTTTTTT. Its protein is CASRGRDSNEKLFF.

This clonotype appeared a single time. The chain has TRBV9 and TRBJ2-4; possibly TRBD2 for D (6 bases). With the DNA end fitting TRBJ2-7 better, the J assignment may be wrong. The CDR3 is made up of 17 amino acids. The germline gives CDR1 SGDLS, CDR2 YYNGEE. CDR3 bases: TGTGCCAGCAGCGTAGCTACGTCCAATGCGGGGTTCTACGAGCAGTACTTC. This codes for CASSVATSNAGFYEQYF.

Remarks on this clonotype: A read error may be the cause here, since a much bigger clone is one base away. The chain combines TRBV28 with TRBJ2-5, with D possibly being TRBD1 or TRBD2 (5 bases each). The CDR3 has 13 residues. V gave up 6 bases and J gave up 2 bases, with 10 bases separating them. CDR1 is MDHEN and CDR2 is SYDVKM in the germline V gene. The CDR3 bases are TGTGCCAGCAGGCCGGGACCGCAAGAGACCCAGTACTTC. It codes for CASRPGPQETQYF.

This chain uses TRBV27 with TRBJ2-6; 7 nucleotides match TRBD1. Trimming cost V 3 bases and J 1 base; bases outside gene matches: 6. The CDR3 is made up of 17 amino acids. Germline assignment: CDR1 MNHEY and CDR2 SMNVEV (reference sequence). CDR3 sequence (DNA): TGTGCCAGCAGTTTGGGACAGTTTCGATCTGGGGCCAACGTCCTGACTTTC. This gives the protein CASSLGQFRSGANVLTF.

This chain joins TRBV20-1 and TRBJ1-2, with 8 bases matching TRBD1. The V and J ends lost 6 bases and 3 bases, in that order; junction bases with no gene match: 6. The CDR3 length is 13 residues. CDR1 is DFQATT, CDR2 SNEGSKA, per germline (reference sequence). The CDR3 nucleotides read TGCAGTGCCCCCAGGGGGCAAGACTATGGCTACACCTTC. It translates to CSAPRGQDYGYTF.

The chain has TRBV24-1 and TRBJ1-2, with D possibly being TRBD1 (6 bases). This CDR3 has 14 residues. V dropped 2 bases and J dropped 5 bases, with 11 bases sitting between them. Germline CDR1 is KGHDR and CDR2 is SFDVKD. CDR3 sequence reads: CATSDSGQIYGYTF. The CDR3 bases are TGTGCCACCAGTGATTCAGGACAGATATATGGCTACACCTTC.

The J gene is TRBJ2-3, the V gene TRBV6-1; 9 bases match TRBD1. CDR3 length: 14 amino acids. CDR1 is MNHNS, CDR2 SASEGT, per germline. The junction had 3 bases not matched to a gene; V was cut back by 7 bases and J by 1 base. The CDR3 DNA is TGTGCCAGCATTTGGGACAGGGGCACAGATACGCAGTATTTT. Amino acid sequence: CASIWDRGTDTQYF.

The chain couples TRBV10-1 to TRBJ1-4; D remains unclear. Per the germline V gene, CDR1 is WNHNN and CDR2 is SYGVQD (reference sequence). This CDR3 comprises 13 residues. Trimming pared 2 bases from V and 8 bases from J, leaving 9 bases between. CDR3 loop: CASSEAGNEKLFF. In DNA, the CDR3 is TGCGCCAGCAGTGAGGCGGGGAACGAAAAACTGTTTTTT.

This clonotype was counted between two and nine times. CDR3 in DNA: TGTGCCAGCAGTTTTAACAGGGGGGACTCAGATACGCAGTATTTT. Protein: CASSFNRGDSDTQYF. J is TRBJ2-3 and V is TRBV27; TRBD1 matches at 8 bases. The V and J ends lost 3 bases and 4 bases, in that order; junction bases with no gene match: 6. This CDR3 has 15 amino acids. Germline CDR1 is MNHEY and CDR2 is SMNVEV (reference sequence).

In its sample, this clonotype was seen a few times. The V gene is TRBV5-1, the J gene TRBJ2-1; 7 nucleotides agree with TRBD1. Germline V gene sequence: CDR1 SGHRS, CDR2 YFSETQ. CDR3 size: 15 residues. The V gene end was trimmed by 2 bases and the J gene end by 8 bases; junction bases not matched to a gene: 10. CDR3 bases: TGCGCCAGCAGCTTAGGGGGCGCCGTGGGCGATGAGCAGTTCTTC. Translating it yields CASSLGGAVGDEQFF.

The chain employs TRBV18 and TRBJ2-7; tentatively, D is TRBD2 (6 bases). The J call may be faulty, since TRBJ2-5 better matches the DNA end. The CDR3 loop spans 18 amino acids. Germline loops: CDR1 KGHSH, CDR2 LQKENI. In nucleotides, the CDR3 is TGTGCCAGCTCACCAATGACGTTGGGCGGGGCAAGTCAAGAGACCCAGTACTTC. Translation: CASSPMTLGGASQETQYF.

The genes are TRBV12-3 or TRBV12-4 and TRBJ2-1; 9 bases are shared with TRBD1. This CDR3 has 13 amino acids. Losses at the gene ends were 8 bases for V and 10 bases for J; bases not matched to a gene: 9. CDR3 coding DNA: TGTGCCAGCGGACCCACAGGGGGCCCGGAGCAGTTCTTC. Its translation: CASGPTGGPEQFF.

This clonotype was recorded at least ten times. V is TRBV11-2 and J is TRBJ2-3; 7 positions agree with TRBD1. Germline trimming cut 8 bases from V and 2 bases from J; bases unmatched to any gene: 7. The CDR3 runs to 14 residues. The germline V gene has CDR1 SGHAT and CDR2 FQNNGV. The CDR3 region is CASQRDSYTDTQYF. The CDR3 DNA sequence: TGTGCCAGCCAAAGGGACAGCTACACAGATACGCAGTATTTT.

The chain couples TRBV5-5 to TRBJ2-2; TRBD1 is a possible D gene (6 bases). CDR1 and CDR2 (germline): SGHKS, YYEKEE (reference sequence). The CDR3 spans 13 residues. With 4 bases removed from V and 6 bases from J, the gap between germline ends came to 10 bases. CDR3 sequence: CASSRTEAGELFF. The CDR3 DNA is TGTGCCAGCAGCAGGACAGAGGCCGGGGAGCTGTTTTTT.

This clonotype has more than one count but fewer than ten. V usage is TRBV29-1 and J usage is TRBJ2-3; no reliable D call. Trimming stripped 4 bases from V and 2 bases from J, with 10 bases between. Germline loops: CDR1 SQVTM, CDR2 ANQGSEA. The length of the CDR3 is 13 residues. CDR3 residues: CSVALRYTDTQYF. In nucleotides, the CDR3 is TGCAGCGTTGCTCTTAGGTACACAGATACGCAGTATTTT.

The CDR3 nucleotides are TGCGCCAGCAGCCAGGACAGGGGGAATTCGCGCTACACCTTC. This codes for CASSQDRGNSRYTF. The J gene is TRBJ1-2, the V gene TRBV4-1, with TRBD1 matching 10 bases. V lost 3 bases, J lost 9 bases, and 7 bases stayed unmatched. The CDR3 is made up of 14 amino acids. The germline gives CDR1 MGHRA, CDR2 YSYEKL.

The V and J genes are TRBV20-1 and TRBJ1-1; D gene ambiguous. The V gene's germline CDR1 is DFQATT and CDR2 SNEGSKA (reference sequence). CDR3 length equals 12 residues. The CDR3 here is CRARRKNTEAFF. CDR3 nucleotide sequence: TGCAGGGCCCGGAGGAAGAACACTGAAGCTTTCTTT.